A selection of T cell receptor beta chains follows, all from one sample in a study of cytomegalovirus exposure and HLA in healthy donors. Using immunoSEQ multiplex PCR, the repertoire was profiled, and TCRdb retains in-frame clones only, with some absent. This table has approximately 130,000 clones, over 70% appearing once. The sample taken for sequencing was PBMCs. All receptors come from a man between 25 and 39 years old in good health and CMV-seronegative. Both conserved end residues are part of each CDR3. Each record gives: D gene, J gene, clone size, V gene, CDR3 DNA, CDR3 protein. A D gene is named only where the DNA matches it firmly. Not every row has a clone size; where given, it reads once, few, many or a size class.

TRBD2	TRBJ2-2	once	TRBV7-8	TGTGCCAGCAGCTTATCGGCGGGGGGAACTGGGGAGCTGTTTTTT	CASSLSAGGTGELFF
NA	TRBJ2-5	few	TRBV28	TGTGCCAGCAGTTCTTATTTCCGAGGAGAGACCCAGTACTTC	CASSSYFRGETQYF
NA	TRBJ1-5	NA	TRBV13	TGTGCCAGCAGCTTCAGGGGTATTGAACAGCCCCAGCATTTT	CASSFRGIEQPQHF
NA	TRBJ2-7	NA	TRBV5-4	TGTGCCAGCAGCTTGGAGAATAGCCACGAGCAGTACTTC	CASSLENSHEQYF
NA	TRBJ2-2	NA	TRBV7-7	TGTGCTAGCAGCCGAACCCTAGGGGCCGGGGAGCTGTTTTTT	CASSRTLGAGELFF
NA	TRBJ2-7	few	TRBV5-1	TGCGCCAGCAGCGAGACAGGAGGCCGGTTCGAGCAGTACTTC	CASSETGGRFEQYF
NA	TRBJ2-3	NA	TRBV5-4	TGTGCCAGCAGCTTTTTGGAGGATACGCAGTATTTT	CASSFLEDTQYF
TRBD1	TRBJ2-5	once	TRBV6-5	TGTGCCAGCAGACAGGGGGCGCTTGAGACCCAGTACTTC	CASRQGALETQYF
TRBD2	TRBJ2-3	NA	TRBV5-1	TGCGCCAGCAGCCCAGCGGGGGGGACAGATACGCAGTATTTT	CASSPAGGTDTQYF
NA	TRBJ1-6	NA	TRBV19	TGTGCCAGTAGTTCGCGGGCCCTTAATTCACCCCTCCACTTT	CASSSRALNSPLHF
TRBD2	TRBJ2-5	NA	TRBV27	TGTGCCAGCACCCCCCTGGCGGCTAGCGGGGGCCTGGAGACCCAGTACTTC	CASTPLAASGGLETQYF
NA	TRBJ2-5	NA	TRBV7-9	TGTGCCAGCAGCTCAAACCCCCAGGGGCCAGGAGAGACCCAGTACTTC	CASSSNPQGPGETQYF
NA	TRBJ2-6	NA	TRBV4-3	TGCGCCAGCTCGTCCAGGGGGGCCAACGTCCTGACTTTC	CASSSRGANVLTF
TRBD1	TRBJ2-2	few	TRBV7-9	TGTGCCAGCAGCTCGGGACAGGGGACCGGGGAGCTGTTTTTT	CASSSGQGTGELFF
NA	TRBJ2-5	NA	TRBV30	TGTGCCTGGGGGCTGGGGCCTCCGCAGTACTTC	CAWGLGPPQYF
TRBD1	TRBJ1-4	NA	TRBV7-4	TGTGCCAGCAGCTTAGTGTCGGGACAGGGGTATGAAAAACTGTTTTTT	CASSLVSGQGYEKLFF
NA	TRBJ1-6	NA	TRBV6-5	TGTGCCAGCAGTTACTCGGGGGGGACAAATTCCCCCCTCCACTTT	CASSYSGGTNSPLHF
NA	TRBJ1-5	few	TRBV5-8	TGTGCCAGCAGCTTTGGCGCAAGGGGCCAGCCCCAGCATTTT	CASSFGARGQPQHF
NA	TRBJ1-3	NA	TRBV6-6	TGTGCCAGCAGTACGACAGTGAACTCTGGAAACACCATATATTTT	CASSTTVNSGNTIYF
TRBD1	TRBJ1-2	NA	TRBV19	TGTGCCAGTAAGGGACAGGGAAACTATGGCTACACCTTC	CASKGQGNYGYTF
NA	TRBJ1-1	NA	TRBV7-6	TGTGCCAGCAGCTTAGTTGTTGAGGCTGAAGCTTTCTTT	CASSLVVEAEAFF
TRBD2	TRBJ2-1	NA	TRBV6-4	TGTGCCAGCACTACTAGCGGGGGGGCGCCCCGGGGGTTCAATGAGCAGTTCTTC	CASTTSGGAPRGFNEQFF
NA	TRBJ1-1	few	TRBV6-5	TGTGCCAGCAGTTACTCCTTCGGACAGAACACTGAAGCTTTCTTT	CASSYSFGQNTEAFF
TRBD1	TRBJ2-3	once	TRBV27	TGTGCCAGCAGTACCAGGACAGGGGACACAGATACGCAGTATTTT	CASSTRTGDTDTQYF
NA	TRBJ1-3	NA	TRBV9	TGTGCCAGCAGCGTAAATACAAATGGAAACACCATATATTTT	CASSVNTNGNTIYF
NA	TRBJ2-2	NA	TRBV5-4	TGTGCCAGCAGCTTGGTCAGGGGAGGGGAGCTGTTTTTT	CASSLVRGGELFF
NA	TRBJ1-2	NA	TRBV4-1	TGCGCCAGCAGCCAAGATCCAGGCTATGGCTACACCTTC	CASSQDPGYGYTF
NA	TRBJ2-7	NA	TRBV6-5	TGTGCCAGCAGTTACGACGGCAGGGCCTACGAGCAGTACTTC	CASSYDGRAYEQYF
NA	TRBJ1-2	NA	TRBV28	TGTGCCAGCAGTTTAGGGGGAGGGGTATTCTATGGCTACACCTTC	CASSLGGGVFYGYTF
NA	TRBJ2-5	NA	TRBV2	TGTGCCAGCAGTCGCCAGACTGGAAGGGAGACCCAGTACTTC	CASSRQTGRETQYF
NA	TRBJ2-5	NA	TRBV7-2	TGTGCCAGCAGCCCTCACTGGGGGGTGCAAGAGACCCAGTACTTC	CASSPHWGVQETQYF
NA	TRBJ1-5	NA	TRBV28	TGTGCCAGCAGTTCCCCCACCTATAGCAATCAGCCCCAGCATTTT	CASSSPTYSNQPQHF